The T cell receptor beta chain under discussion was sequenced for a study of OX40 agonist ivuxolimab in advanced cancers. The study's findings and limits: At 0.1 to 3.0 mg/kg, CD4+ and CD8+ blood T cells expanded clonally by week 6.

Details on this clone: Its antigen is not identified.

Data came from immunoSEQ multiplex PCR; TCRdb stores just in-frame clones and leaves some out. This repertoire shows 95,000 to 100,000 clones, 70% to 85% found once; its top ten account for roughly 1.6%. Germline loops: CDR1 SGHDT, CDR2 YYEEEE. V shed 4 bases and J shed 8 bases, with 10 bases lying between them. This CDR3 is built from 12 residues. The clonotype comes from an adult with an advanced solid tumor such as melanoma, head and neck, liver or kidney cancer. This sample comprised CD4+ or CD8+ T cells sorted from blood, obtained in a trial of the OX40 agonist ivuxolimab. V usage is TRBV5-6 and J usage is TRBJ2-1; TRBD1 might be the D (6 bases). CDR3 residues: CASSPDSDEQFF. The CDR3 DNA is TGTGCCAGCAGCCCGGACAGTGATGAGCAGTTCTTC.